Listed below are T cell receptor beta chains from one sample, sequenced in a study of blood T cell repertoires in COVID-19. The assay was immunoSEQ multiplex PCR, and TCRdb's table has in-frame clones only and misses some. The sample contains more than 100,000 clones, approximately 84% of which appear only once. Sample: peripheral blood. These receptors were taken from a woman aged 80 or over with acute or convalescent COVID-19. Both conserved end residues are part of each CDR3. A D gene is named only where the DNA matches it firmly. Expanded clones get a size class; other rows say once, few or many, or leave the size out.

V,D,size,J,CDR3,DNA
TRBV18,.,once,TRBJ1-1,CASSPLFDRRTEAFF,TGTGCCAGCTCACCACTTTTCGACAGGCGGACTGAAGCTTTCTTT
TRBV10-3,.,few,TRBJ2-3,CAISESSDTQYF,TGTGCCATCAGTGAGTCCTCAGATACGCAGTATTTT
TRBV14,TRBD1,few,TRBJ2-7,CASSQWGFAGGAYEQYF,TGTGCCAGCAGCCAATGGGGGTTCGCAGGGGGAGCCTACGAGCAGTACTTC
TRBV15,.,many,TRBJ1-5,CATSRPKQPQHF,TGTGCCACCAGCCGCCCTAAGCAGCCCCAGCATTTT
TRBV5-1,TRBD1,once,TRBJ1-5,CASSRRDRGGGSNQPQHF,TGCGCCAGCAGCCGCCGGGACAGGGGAGGAGGAAGCAATCAGCCCCAGCATTTT
TRBV6-1,TRBD1,.,TRBJ1-2,CASSSGQGENYGYTF,TGTGCCAGCAGTTCAGGACAGGGGGAAAACTATGGCTACACCTTC
TRBV19,TRBD1,once,TRBJ1-1,CASTRDRRNTEAFF,TGTGCCAGTACCCGGGACAGGAGGAACACTGAAGCTTTCTTT
TRBV7-2,.,.,TRBJ2-7,CASSLAGSGRRNSYEQYF,TGTGCCAGCAGCTTAGCGGGCAGCGGAAGGAGGAACTCCTACGAGCAGTACTTC
TRBV19,.,.,TRBJ2-7,CASSIDQEGYEQYF,TGTGCCAGTAGTATAGATCAAGAGGGCTACGAGCAGTACTTC
TRBV6-5,TRBD2,.,TRBJ2-1,CASSYVGGGRNNEQFF,TGTGCCAGCAGTTACGTTGGGGGGGGTAGAAACAATGAGCAGTTCTTC
TRBV6-2/TRBV6-3,.,.,TRBJ2-5,CASSLSGKAQYF,TGTGCCAGCAGTCTTTCGGGGAAAGCCCAGTACTTC
TRBV21-1,.,once,TRBJ2-1,CASSRKDWDRGSYNEQFF,TGTGCCAGCAGCAGGAAGGACTGGGATAGAGGATCCTACAATGAGCAGTTCTTC
TRBV30,.,.,TRBJ1-5,CAWSVGAVPQHF,TGTGCCTGGAGTGTTGGGGCCGTCCCTCAGCATTTT
TRBV11-2,.,.,TRBJ2-5,CASSLVGGGLDETQYF,TGTGCCAGCAGCTTAGTAGGGGGGGGGCTGGATGAGACCCAGTACTTC
TRBV7-9,.,.,TRBJ1-1,CASSYGVGDEAFF,TGTGCCAGCAGTTACGGGGTCGGGGATGAAGCTTTCTTT
TRBV4-1,.,.,TRBJ2-7,CASSPFGVLSYEQYF,TGCGCCAGCAGCCCGTTCGGGGTTCTCTCCTACGAGCAGTACTTC
TRBV10-2,TRBD1,.,TRBJ1-2,CASSLPDRESYTF,TGCGCCAGCAGTCTTCCGGACAGGGAGAGCTACACCTTC
TRBV7-9,TRBD1,.,TRBJ1-2,CASSKGGGNGYTF,TGTGCCAGCAGCAAAGGGGGCGGGAATGGCTACACCTTC
TRBV4-3,.,.,TRBJ2-3,CASSQTGGITDTQYF,TGCGCCAGCAGCCAAACGGGCGGGATCACAGATACGCAGTATTTT
TRBV11-1,TRBD1,.,TRBJ1-6,CAPGTGGPNSPLHF,TGTGCCCCAGGTACAGGGGGCCCTAATTCACCCCTCCACTTT
TRBV11-2,.,once,TRBJ2-1,CASSLVLGGRDEQFF,TGTGCCAGCAGCTTAGTCCTAGGGGGTCGGGATGAGCAGTTCTTC
TRBV9,TRBD2,.,TRBJ2-2,CASSASGRHTGELFF,TGTGCCAGCAGCGCTAGCGGGAGGCACACCGGGGAGCTGTTTTTT
TRBV7-2,TRBD1,few,TRBJ2-2,CASRDTGQGGHTGELFF,TGTGCCAGCAGGGATACAGGACAGGGGGGCCACACCGGGGAGCTGTTTTTT
TRBV2,.,.,TRBJ1-1,CASSELVGDSEAFF,TGTGCCAGCAGTGAATTGGTCGGTGACTCTGAAGCTTTCTTT
TRBV29-1,.,.,TRBJ2-3,CSVGEGRMTDTQYF,TGCAGCGTTGGCGAGGGTCGCATGACAGATACGCAGTATTTT
TRBV5-1,TRBD2,.,TRBJ2-1,CASSLWSVAGGVNEQFF,TGCGCCAGCAGCTTGTGGAGCGTAGCGGGAGGCGTCAATGAGCAGTTCTTC
TRBV2,.,.,TRBJ1-5,CASSEEGMGNQPQHF,TGTGCCAGCAGTGAGGAGGGTATGGGCAATCAGCCCCAGCATTTT
TRBV9,TRBD2,.,TRBJ2-2,CASSVRGETTGELFF,TGTGCCAGCAGCGTACGGGGGGAAACGACCGGGGAGCTGTTTTTT
TRBV19,.,.,TRBJ2-3,CASSIARGSPDTQYF,TGTGCCAGTAGTATAGCCCGGGGGTCCCCAGATACGCAGTATTTT
TRBV5-1,TRBD2,.,TRBJ2-7,CASSPGGGLGGYEQYF,TGCGCCAGCAGCCCAGGCGGGGGACTAGGGGGGTACGAGCAGTACTTC
TRBV4-1,TRBD1,once,TRBJ1-6,CASSLTGQGAKSSYNSPLHF,TGCGCCAGCAGCCTCACGGGACAGGGGGCGAAGAGCTCCTATAATTCACCCCTCCACTTT
TRBV7-2,TRBD2,.,TRBJ2-1,CASTVAGPYNEQFF,TGTGCCAGCACCGTAGCGGGCCCCTACAATGAGCAGTTCTTC
TRBV7-2,.,.,TRBJ2-7,CASSSRQIPYEQYF,TGTGCCAGCAGCTCTCGACAGATTCCCTACGAGCAGTACTTC
TRBV10-2,TRBD1,.,TRBJ1-2,CASTRQGAPGYGYTF,TGCGCCAGCACCCGACAGGGGGCCCCAGGCTATGGCTACACCTTC
TRBV5-1,TRBD2,.,TRBJ2-7,CASSWTSGGAYEQYF,TGCGCCAGCAGCTGGACTAGCGGGGGGGCCTACGAGCAGTACTTC
TRBV7-2,TRBD2,.,TRBJ2-7,CASSLSSGQYEQYF,TGTGCCAGCAGCTTAAGTAGCGGGCAATACGAGCAGTACTTC